This note documents a single T cell receptor beta chain sequence. Its target is not known. The data stem from a study of CXCR3-negative and CXCR3-positive naive CD8 T cells. Findings and caveats of the study: CXCR3-positive naive cells carried more hydrophobic TRB CDR3s than CXCR3-negative naive cells did.

Preparation of TRB cDNA libraries relied on 5' RACE carrying UMI labels. TCRdb re-called the 5' RACE reads and catalogs CDR3 proteins one per entry, DNA excluded. The sample is made up of about 50,000 distinct CDR3 sequences, and the top ten hold 0.35% to 0.5% of it. Within the CD8+ T cell compartment, naive cells were CD45RO-CCR7+CD27+CD95-. Germline CDR1 reads SSHAT; CDR2 reads FNYEAQ (reference sequence). CDR3 length equals 13 residues. The receptor was isolated from a human donor in good health. Some clones in this sample may be carry-over from other donors' samples. The sequenced sample was naive CXCR3- CD8+ T cells from blood. Subset indicated: CD45RO-CCR7+CD27+CD95- naive CD8+ T cells lacking CXCR3 (TNR3-). The V gene is TRBV7-7, the J gene TRBJ2-7; checking the TCRdb D call of TRBD2 is not possible without DNA. This CDR3 is CASSPRVGDEQYF.